This T cell receptor beta chain was identified in a study of immune heterogeneity within non-small cell lung tumors. Study-wide results and limits: Each patient's tumor sites shared recurring identical dominant CDR3 beta clonotypes, and individual sites also carried their own high-frequency clones.

To note about this clonotype: The antigen is unknown.

V was clipped by 5 bases and J by 6 bases; unmatched bases: 6. Germline V gene sequence: CDR1 DFQATT, CDR2 SNEGSKA (reference sequence). This CDR3 contains 14 residues. TCR beta CDR3 was amplified by multiplex PCR using 32 V and 13 J primers. Using its own MiXCR run on the multiplex PCR reads, TCRdb lists one record per CDR3 protein. The sample holds roughly 10,000 distinct CDR3 sequences, under 25% seen once. Bulk tumor genomic DNA was the template, and each sample received around 0.55 ug. Collection of several biopsies per primary tumor, spaced far apart, took place during surgery. Curative surgical treatment was performed in patients who had newly diagnosed, untreated non-small cell lung cancer.

The TCR was taken from a man aged 55 to 70 with non-small cell lung cancer. Sequencing was done on a sample of lung tumor tissue. This chain uses TRBV20-1 with TRBJ2-2, with 10 bases identical to TRBD2. CDR3 DNA sequence: TGCAGTGCTTCGCTAGCGGGAGTCCCCGGGGAGCTGTTTTTT. Translating it yields CSASLAGVPGELFF.